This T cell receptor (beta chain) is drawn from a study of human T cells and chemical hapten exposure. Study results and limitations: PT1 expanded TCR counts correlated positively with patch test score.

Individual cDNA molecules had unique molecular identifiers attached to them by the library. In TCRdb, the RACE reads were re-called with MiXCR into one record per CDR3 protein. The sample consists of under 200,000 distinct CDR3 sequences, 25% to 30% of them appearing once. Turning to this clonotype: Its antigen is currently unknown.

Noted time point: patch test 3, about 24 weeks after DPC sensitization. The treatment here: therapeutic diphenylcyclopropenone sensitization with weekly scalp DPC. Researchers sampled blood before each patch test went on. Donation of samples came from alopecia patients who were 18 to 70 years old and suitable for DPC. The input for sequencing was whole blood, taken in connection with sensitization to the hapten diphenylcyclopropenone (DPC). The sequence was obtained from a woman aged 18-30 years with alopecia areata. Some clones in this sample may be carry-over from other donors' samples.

The CDR3 DNA follows: TGCGCCAGCAGGGCGGAGCCGAACACCGGGGAGCTGTTTTTT. Translated, it gives CASRAEPNTGELFF. The gene calls are TRBV5-1 and TRBJ2-2, with D hard to call. Germline CDR1 SGHRS, CDR2 YFSETQ. Trimming removed 5 bases from V and 0 bases from J, with 8 bases in between. The CDR3 is made up of 14 amino acids.